This TCR beta chain was sequenced in a study of blood T cell repertoires in COVID-19. As for the study in general: Sample material is recorded as cDNA or gDNA derived from T cells, B-cell-depleted T cells, or PBMCs.

Germline V lookup: CDR1 SGHRS, CDR2 YFSETQ. The germline V and J ends were trimmed by 0 bases and 5 bases, with 17 bases remaining between them. This CDR3 comprises 16 residues. Profiled with immunoSEQ multiplex PCR; TCRdb holds only in-frame clones, not every one. The data show under 250,000 clones, under 90% seen once. This rearrangement joins TRBV5-1 to TRBJ1-2, with D possibly being TRBD1 (5 bases). The TCR was taken from a woman between 50 and 59 years old who had been exposed to COVID-19. Sequenced material: PBMCs or T cells enriched from blood (not recorded which). The chain's CDR3 is CASSLDSNRGTYGYTF. The CDR3 nucleotides are TGCGCCAGCAGCTTGGATTCCAATCGGGGGACTTATGGCTACACCTTC.